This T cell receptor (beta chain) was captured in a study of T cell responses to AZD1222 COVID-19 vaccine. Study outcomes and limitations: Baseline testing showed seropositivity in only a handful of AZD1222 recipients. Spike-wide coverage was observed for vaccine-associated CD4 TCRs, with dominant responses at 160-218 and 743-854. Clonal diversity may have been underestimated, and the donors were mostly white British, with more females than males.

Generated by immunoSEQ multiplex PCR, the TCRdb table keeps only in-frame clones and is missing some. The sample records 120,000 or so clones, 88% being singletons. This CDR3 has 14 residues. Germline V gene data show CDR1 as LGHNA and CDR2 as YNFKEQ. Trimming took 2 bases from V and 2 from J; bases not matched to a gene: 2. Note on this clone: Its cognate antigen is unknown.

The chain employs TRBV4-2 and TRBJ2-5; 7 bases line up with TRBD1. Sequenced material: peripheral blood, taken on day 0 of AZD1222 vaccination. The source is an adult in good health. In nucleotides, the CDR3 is TGTGCCAGCAGCCAACCGGGACAGCAAGAGACCCAGTACTTC. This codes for CASSQPGQQETQYF.